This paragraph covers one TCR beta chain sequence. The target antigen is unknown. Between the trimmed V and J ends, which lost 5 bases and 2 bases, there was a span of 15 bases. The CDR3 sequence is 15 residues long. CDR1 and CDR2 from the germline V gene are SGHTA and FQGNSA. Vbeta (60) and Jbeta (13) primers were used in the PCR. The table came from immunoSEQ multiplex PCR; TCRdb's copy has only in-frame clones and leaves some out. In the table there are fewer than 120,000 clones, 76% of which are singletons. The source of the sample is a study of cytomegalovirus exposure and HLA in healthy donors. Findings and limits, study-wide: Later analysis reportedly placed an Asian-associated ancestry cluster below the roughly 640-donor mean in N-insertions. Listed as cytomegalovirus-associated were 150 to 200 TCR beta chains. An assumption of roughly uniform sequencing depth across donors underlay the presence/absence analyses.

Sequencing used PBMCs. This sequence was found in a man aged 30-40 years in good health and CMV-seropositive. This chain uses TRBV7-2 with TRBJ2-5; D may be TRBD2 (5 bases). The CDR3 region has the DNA TGTGCCAGCAGCCTAGGGCGGGCACCACAAGAGACCCAGTACTTC. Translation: CASSLGRAPQETQYF. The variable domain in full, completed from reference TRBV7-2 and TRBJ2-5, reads GAGVSQSPSNKVTEKGKDVELRCDPISGHTALYWYRQSLGQGLEFLIYFQGNSAPDKSGLPSDRFSAERTGGSVSTLTIQRTQQEDSAVYLCASSLGRAPQETQYFGPGTRLLVL.